This T cell receptor beta chain emerged from a study of T cell responses to AZD1222 COVID-19 vaccine. Germline V lookup: CDR1 SGHRS, CDR2 YFSETQ. The CDR3 length is 18 residues. V shed 0 bases and J 0 bases; nucleotides not matched to a gene: 9. Method: immunoSEQ multiplex PCR; TCRdb's copy keeps in-frame clones and lacks some. The profile shows about 110,000 clones, roughly 89% of them singletons. Notes on this clone: Its matching antigen is unknown.

Broader study findings: Repertoire collection took place solely once the T cell response had peaked. Targeting of unmutated variant regions was reportedly seen in nearly half of spike-specific TCRs. Spike-specific TCR breadth rose after two AZD1222 doses, and depth rose as well.

The receptor was isolated from an adult in good health. This chain uses TRBV5-1 with TRBJ1-2; 9 bases are shared with TRBD1. The source material was peripheral blood, sampled on day 0 of MenACWY control vaccination. CDR3 residues: CASSLGSGTGTANYGYTF. CDR3 nucleotides: TGCGCCAGCAGCTTGGGTTCCGGGACAGGGACGGCTAACTATGGCTACACCTTC.